This T cell receptor beta chain emerged from a study of blood T cell repertoires in COVID-19. Background on the study: T cells, B-cell-depleted T cells, or PBMCs provided the cDNA or gDNA that served as material.

V was shortened by 11 bases and J by 1 base, with 16 bases between the two germline ends. Germline V gene data show CDR1 as MRHNA and CDR2 as SNTAGT. The CDR3 extends over 14 amino acids. As handled by the study authors: Estimates of nucleated cell counts were drawn from the amplification of reference gene primers. TCRdb keeps only in-frame clones here, not all; method: immunoSEQ multiplex PCR. V, J and clone size are taken as reported in that table, and D and trimming were inferred from the DNA itself. The sample records fewer than 300,000 clones, 75% to 95% being singletons. Allocation to cohorts depended on clinical history reported by the participants. Two negative PCRs, clearance, or symptom resolution characterized the recovered Cohort 3 donors.

Sequenced: PBMCs or T cells enriched from blood (not recorded which). The V gene is TRBV6-4, the J gene TRBJ2-3; D may be TRBD2 (5 bases). This sequence originates from a woman aged 25 to 39 who had recovered from COVID-19. The CDR3, as DNA: TGTGCCTCCACAAGGGAAGCGGGCACAGATACGCAGTATTTT. This translates into CASTREAGTDTQYF.